The rows below give T cell receptor beta chains drawn from one sample of a study of cytomegalovirus exposure and HLA in healthy donors. The protocol was immunoSEQ multiplex PCR, while the TCRdb copy is restricted to in-frame clones and leaves out a portion. The sample contains around 150,000 clones, 50% to 75% of which appear only once. Material for sequencing was PBMCs. These receptors originate from a woman aged 60-75 years in good health and CMV-seropositive. The CDR3 runs from the conserved cysteine through the conserved F or W. D genes are given only for firm matches. The size entry is marked missing in some rows and otherwise reads once, few, many or a size class.

v_gene	d_gene	j_gene	len	abundance	CDR3nt	CDR3aa
TRBV5-4	.	TRBJ2-2	15	.	TGTGCCAGCAGCACCGACTACCGAAGGACCGGGGAGCTGTTTTTT	CASSTDYRRTGELFF
TRBV6-5	.	TRBJ2-7	15	few	TGTGCCAGCAGTTACTCGCGGGGTTTCACCTACGAGCAGTACTTC	CASSYSRGFTYEQYF
TRBV25-1	.	TRBJ2-7	14	.	TGTGCCAGTCCGACATGGTGTCAGTGCTACGAGCAGTACTTC	CASPTWCQCYEQYF
TRBV28	TRBD1	TRBJ1-5	15	.	TGTGCCAGCAGTTGGGACAGGGGGCTGGGGCAGCCCCAGCATTTT	CASSWDRGLGQPQHF
TRBV28	TRBD1	TRBJ2-7	14	few	TGTGCCAGCAGCACCACGGGACAGTCGTACGAGCAGTACTTC	CASSTTGQSYEQYF
TRBV2	TRBD1	TRBJ1-2	13	.	TGTGCCAGCAGACAGGGGGCGCTTAATGGCTACACCTTC	CASRQGALNGYTF
TRBV29-1	.	TRBJ1-3	16	.	TGCAGCGTTGGGTGGAGAGACCGAAACTCTGGAAACACCATATATTTT	CSVGWRDRNSGNTIYF
TRBV6-5	.	TRBJ1-1	14	few	TGTGCCAGCAAACGGGGAGGGGCGAGCACTGAAGCTTTCTTT	CASKRGGASTEAFF
TRBV30	TRBD1	TRBJ1-1	13	.	TGTGCCTGGAGAGACAGGGGTAACACTGAAGCTTTCTTT	CAWRDRGNTEAFF
TRBV28	.	TRBJ1-2	12	.	TGTGCCAGTTCCCCCACTGCCTATGGCTACACCTTC	CASSPTAYGYTF
TRBV10-3	TRBD1	TRBJ1-5	16	once	TGTGCCATCAACAGGACAGGGGCGCGGGTAGGCCAGCCCCAGCATTTT	CAINRTGARVGQPQHF
TRBV6-1	.	TRBJ1-1	14	once	TGTGCCAGCAGTGGGGCCCGGGAGAACACTGAAGCTTTCTTT	CASSGARENTEAFF
TRBV4-3	TRBD2	TRBJ2-3	15	.	TGCGCCAGCAGCCAACAGCGGGAGAGCACAGATACGCAGTATTTT	CASSQQRESTDTQYF
TRBV15	.	TRBJ2-1	13	.	TGTGCCACCTCTAGTGGAGGGGTCAATGAGCAGTTCTTC	CATSSGGVNEQFF
TRBV7-9	TRBD2	TRBJ2-7	16	once	TGTGCCAGCAGCTTAGTAGGGCTAGCGGGGACCTACGAGCAGTACTTC	CASSLVGLAGTYEQYF
TRBV25-1	.	TRBJ2-3	14	.	TGTGCCAGCAGTGAACCAGGGGGCACAGATACGCAGTATTTT	CASSEPGGTDTQYF
TRBV7-9	.	TRBJ1-1	15	.	TGTGCCAGCAGCCCCAGCGGGCTCATGAACACTGAAGCTTTCTTT	CASSPSGLMNTEAFF
TRBV7-2	TRBD2	TRBJ2-5	16	.	TGTGCCAGCAGCCCGAGACTAGCGGGAGGGGGGGAGACCCAGTACTTC	CASSPRLAGGGETQYF
TRBV10-3	TRBD2	TRBJ2-1	16	few	TGTGCCATCAGTGACCCCACTAGCGGGACATACAATGAGCAGTTCTTC	CAISDPTSGTYNEQFF
TRBV28	.	TRBJ2-7	13	.	TGTGCCATCCGGGGGAGTTTGACGGGGGAGCAGTACTTC	CAIRGSLTGEQYF
TRBV21-1	.	TRBJ2-3	16	.	TGTGCCAGCAGCCTTCCGACAGGACCTAGCACAGATACGCAGTATTTT	CASSLPTGPSTDTQYF
TRBV7-2	TRBD2	TRBJ2-5	14	few	TGTGCCAGCAGCCCCGGGAGCGGGACAGAGACCCAGTACTTC	CASSPGSGTETQYF